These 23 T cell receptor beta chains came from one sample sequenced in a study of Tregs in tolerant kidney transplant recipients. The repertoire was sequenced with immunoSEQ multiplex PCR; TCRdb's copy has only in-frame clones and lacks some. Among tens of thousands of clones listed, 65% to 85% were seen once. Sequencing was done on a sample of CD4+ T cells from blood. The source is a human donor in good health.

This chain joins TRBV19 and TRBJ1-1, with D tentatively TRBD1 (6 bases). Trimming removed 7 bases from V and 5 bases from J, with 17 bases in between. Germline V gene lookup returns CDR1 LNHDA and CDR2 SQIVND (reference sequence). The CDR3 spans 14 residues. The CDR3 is CASTGEVWETEAFF. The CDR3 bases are TGTGCCAGTACAGGGGAGGTGTGGGAGACTGAAGCTTTCTTT.

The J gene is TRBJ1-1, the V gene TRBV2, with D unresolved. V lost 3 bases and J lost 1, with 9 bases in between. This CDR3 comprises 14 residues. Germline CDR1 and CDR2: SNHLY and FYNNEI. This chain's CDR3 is CASSEAGENTEAFF. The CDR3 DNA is TGTGCCAGCAGTGAGGCCGGAGAGAACACTGAAGCTTTCTTT. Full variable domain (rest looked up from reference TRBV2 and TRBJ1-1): EPEVTQTPSHQVTQMGQEVILRCVPISNHLYFYWYRQILGQKVEFLVSFYNNEISEKSEIFDDQFSVERPDGSNFTLKIRSTKLEDSAMYFCASSEAGENTEAFFGQGTRLTVV.

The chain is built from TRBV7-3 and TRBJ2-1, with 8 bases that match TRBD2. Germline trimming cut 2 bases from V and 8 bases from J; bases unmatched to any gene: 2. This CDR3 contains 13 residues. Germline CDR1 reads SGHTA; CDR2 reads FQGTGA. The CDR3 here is CASSLLREDEQFF. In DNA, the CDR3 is TGTGCCAGCAGCTTATTGCGGGAGGATGAGCAGTTCTTC. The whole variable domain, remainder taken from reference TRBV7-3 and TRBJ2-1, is GAGVSQTPSNKVTEKGKYVELRCDPISGHTALYWYRQSLGQGPEFLIYFQGTGAADDSGLPNDRFFAVRPEGSVSTLKIQRTERGDSAVYLCASSLLREDEQFFGPGTRLTVL.

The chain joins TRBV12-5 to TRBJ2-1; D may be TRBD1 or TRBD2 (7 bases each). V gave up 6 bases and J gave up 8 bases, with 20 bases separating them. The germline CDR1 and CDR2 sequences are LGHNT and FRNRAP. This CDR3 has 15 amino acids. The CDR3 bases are TGTGCTAGTGGCAGGGGGGAGGGAATCAACGATGAGCAGTTCTTC. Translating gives CASGRGEGINDEQFF.

CDR3 coding DNA: TGTGCCAGCACCCTTACTGACGGACAGTTGGACACTGAAGCTTTCTTT. This encodes CASTLTDGQLDTEAFF. The genes are TRBV9 and TRBJ1-1; maybe TRBD1 (6 bases). Germline V gene data show CDR1 as SGDLS and CDR2 as YYNGEE. The CDR3 is 16 residues long. Between the trimmed V and J ends, which lost 6 bases and 3 bases, there was a span of 21 bases.

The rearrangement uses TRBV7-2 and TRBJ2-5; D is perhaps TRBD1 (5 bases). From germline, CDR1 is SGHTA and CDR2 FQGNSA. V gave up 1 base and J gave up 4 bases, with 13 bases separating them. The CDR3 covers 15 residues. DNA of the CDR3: TGTGCCAGCAGCTTAGGGGGCAGCTCTACAGAGACCCAGTACTTC. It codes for CASSLGGSSTETQYF. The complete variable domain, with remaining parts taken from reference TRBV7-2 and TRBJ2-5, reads GAGVSQSPSNKVTEKGKDVELRCDPISGHTALYWYRQSLGQGLEFLIYFQGNSAPDKSGLPSDRFSAERTGGSVSTLTIQRTQQEDSAVYLCASSLGGSSTETQYFGPGTRLLVL.

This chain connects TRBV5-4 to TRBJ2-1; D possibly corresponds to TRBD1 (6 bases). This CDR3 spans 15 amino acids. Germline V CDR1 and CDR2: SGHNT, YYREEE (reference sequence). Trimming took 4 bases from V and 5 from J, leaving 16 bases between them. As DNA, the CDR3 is TGTGCCAGCAGCCGCGAGGGGGTAGTTCACAATGAGCAGTTCTTC. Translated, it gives CASSREGVVHNEQFF.

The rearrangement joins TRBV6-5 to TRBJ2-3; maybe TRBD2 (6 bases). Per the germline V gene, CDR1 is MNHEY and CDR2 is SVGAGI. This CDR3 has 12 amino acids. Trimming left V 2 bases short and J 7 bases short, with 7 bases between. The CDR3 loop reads CASSYAGNTQYF. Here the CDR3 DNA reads TGTGCCAGCAGTTACGCGGGGAATACGCAGTATTTT.

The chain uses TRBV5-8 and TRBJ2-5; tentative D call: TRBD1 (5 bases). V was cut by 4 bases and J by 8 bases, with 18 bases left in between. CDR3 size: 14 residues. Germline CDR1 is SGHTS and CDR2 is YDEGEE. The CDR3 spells CASSLSGNAATQYF. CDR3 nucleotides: TGTGCCAGCAGCCTATCAGGGAACGCCGCAACCCAGTACTTC.

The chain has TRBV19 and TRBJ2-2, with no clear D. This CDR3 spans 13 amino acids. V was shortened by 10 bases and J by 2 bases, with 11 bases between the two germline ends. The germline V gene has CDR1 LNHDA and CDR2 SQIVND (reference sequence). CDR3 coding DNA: TGTGCCACTTCGAGCGCTAACACCGGGGAGCTGTTTTTT. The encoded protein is CATSSANTGELFF.

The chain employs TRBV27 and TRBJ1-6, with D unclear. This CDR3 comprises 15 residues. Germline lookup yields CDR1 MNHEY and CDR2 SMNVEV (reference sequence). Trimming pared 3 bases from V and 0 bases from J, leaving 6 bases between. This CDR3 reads CASSFSSSYNSPLHF. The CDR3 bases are TGTGCCAGCAGTTTTTCAAGCTCCTATAATTCACCCCTCCACTTT.

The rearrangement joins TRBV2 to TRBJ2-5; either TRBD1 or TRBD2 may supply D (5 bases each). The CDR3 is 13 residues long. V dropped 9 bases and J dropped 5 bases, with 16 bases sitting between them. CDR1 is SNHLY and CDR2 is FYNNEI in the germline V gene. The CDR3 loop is CASSGPRGETQYF. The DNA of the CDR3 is TGTGCCAGTTCCGGGCCGAGGGGCGAGACCCAGTACTTC.

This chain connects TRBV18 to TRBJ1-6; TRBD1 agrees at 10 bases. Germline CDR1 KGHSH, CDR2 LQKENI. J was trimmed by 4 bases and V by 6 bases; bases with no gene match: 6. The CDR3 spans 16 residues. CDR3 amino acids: CASSRGQGGYNSPLHF. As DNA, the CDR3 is TGTGCCAGCTCCCGCGGACAGGGGGGTTATAATTCACCCCTCCACTTT.

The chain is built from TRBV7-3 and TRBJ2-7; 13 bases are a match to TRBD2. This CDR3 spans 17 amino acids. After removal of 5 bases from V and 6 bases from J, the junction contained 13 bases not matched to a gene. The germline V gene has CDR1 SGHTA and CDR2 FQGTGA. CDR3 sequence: CASSAQRPGLAGSEQYF. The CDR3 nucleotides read TGTGCCAGCAGCGCCCAACGACCGGGACTAGCGGGAAGCGAGCAGTACTTC.

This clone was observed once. CDR3: CASSPKKQFF. The DNA of the CDR3 is TGTGCCAGCAGCCCGAAGAAGCAGTTCTTC. V gene TRBV7-9 combines with J gene TRBJ2-1; D unclear. Per the germline V gene, CDR1 is SEHNR and CDR2 is FQNEAQ (reference sequence). V lost 5 bases and J lost 11, with 7 bases in between. The CDR3 covers 10 residues. The full variable domain, its missing parts supplied by reference TRBV7-9 and TRBJ2-1, is DTGVSQNPRHKITKRGQNVTFRCDPISEHNRLYWYRQTLGQGPEFLTYFQNEAQLEKSRLLSDRFSAERPKGSFSTLEIQRTEQGDSAMYLCASSPKKQFFGPGTRLTVL.

CDR3 protein: CASSWALTSTDTQYF. As DNA, the CDR3 is TGTGCCAGCAGCTGGGCCTTGACTAGCACAGATACGCAGTATTTT. V gene TRBV5-6 combines with J gene TRBJ2-3; D unresolved. Germline values: CDR1 SGHDT, CDR2 YYEEEE. Trimming cost V 3 bases and J 0 bases, with 11 bases left between them. CDR3 length: 15 amino acids.

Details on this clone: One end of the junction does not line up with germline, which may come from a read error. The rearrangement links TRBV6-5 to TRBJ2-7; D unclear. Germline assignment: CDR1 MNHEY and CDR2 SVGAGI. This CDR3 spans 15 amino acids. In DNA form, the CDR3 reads TGTGCCAGCAGCTACTCTCCTTTGCAATACAGCCCCCCATACTTC. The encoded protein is CASSYSPLQYSPPYF.

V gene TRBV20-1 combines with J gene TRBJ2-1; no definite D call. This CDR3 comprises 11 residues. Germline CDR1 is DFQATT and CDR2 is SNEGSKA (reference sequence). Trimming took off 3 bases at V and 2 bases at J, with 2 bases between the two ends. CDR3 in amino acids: CSASAYNEQFF. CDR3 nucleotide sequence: TGCAGTGCTAGCGCCTACAATGAGCAGTTCTTC.

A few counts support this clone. DNA of the CDR3: TGTGCCACCACAGGGCAGGGTTCCTACGAGCAGTACTTC. Protein: CATTGQGSYEQYF. The chain joins TRBV19 to TRBJ2-7; tentatively, D is TRBD1 (6 bases). Between the trimmed V and J ends, which lost 10 bases and 1 base, there was a span of 14 bases. Germline assignment: CDR1 LNHDA and CDR2 SQIVND (reference sequence). The CDR3 contains 13 residues.

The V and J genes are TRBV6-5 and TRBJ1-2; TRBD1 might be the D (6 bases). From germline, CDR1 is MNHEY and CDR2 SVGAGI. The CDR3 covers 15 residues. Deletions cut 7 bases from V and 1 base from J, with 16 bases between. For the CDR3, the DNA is TGTGCCAGCAAGACTACAGGGATTTATAACTATGGCTACACCTTC. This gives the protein CASKTTGIYNYGYTF.

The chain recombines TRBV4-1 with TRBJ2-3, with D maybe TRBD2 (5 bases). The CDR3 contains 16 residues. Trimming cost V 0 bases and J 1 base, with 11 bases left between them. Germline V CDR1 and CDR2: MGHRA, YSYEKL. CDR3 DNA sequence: TGCGCCAGCAGCCAAGATGAGGGATTTCGCACAGATACGCAGTATTTT. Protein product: CASSQDEGFRTDTQYF.

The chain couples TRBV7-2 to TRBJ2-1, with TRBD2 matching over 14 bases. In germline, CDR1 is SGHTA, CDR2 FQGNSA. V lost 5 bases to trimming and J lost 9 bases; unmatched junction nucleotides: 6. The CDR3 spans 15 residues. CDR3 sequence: CASSRTSGGKGEQFF. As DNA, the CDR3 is TGTGCCAGCAGCCGGACTAGCGGGGGGAAAGGTGAGCAGTTCTTC.

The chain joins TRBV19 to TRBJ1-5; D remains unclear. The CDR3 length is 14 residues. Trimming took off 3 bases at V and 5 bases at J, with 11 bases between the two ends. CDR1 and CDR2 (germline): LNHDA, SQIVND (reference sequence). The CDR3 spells CASSILPQYQPQHF. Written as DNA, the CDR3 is TGTGCCAGTAGTATTCTGCCCCAATATCAGCCCCAGCATTTT.